The rows below give T cell receptor beta chains drawn from one sample of a study of shared clonotypes between healthy human individuals. Generated by immunoSEQ multiplex PCR, the TCRdb table keeps only in-frame clones and is missing some. This table holds fewer than 800,000 clones, 92% found once. Input material: naive CD8+ T cells sorted from blood. The receptors derive from a man younger than 45 in good health. CDR3s include the opening cysteine and the closing phenylalanine or tryptophan. The order of the fields is D gene, J gene, clone size, V gene, CDR3 DNA, CDR3 protein. A D gene is named only where the DNA matches it firmly. Expanded clones are given a class, and other clones once, few, many or no size at all.

. | TRBJ1-1 | . | TRBV7-9 | TGTGCCAGCAGCCCGGACCAGGGCCCCCTGGTTGACACTGAAGCTTTCTTT | CASSPDQGPLVDTEAFF
TRBD2 | TRBJ2-1 | . | TRBV11-2 | TGTGCCAGCAGCTTAGTGGTGGGACTAGCGGGATCCTACAATGAGCAGTTCTTC | CASSLVVGLAGSYNEQFF
TRBD2 | TRBJ2-1 | . | TRBV7-9 | TGTGCCAGCAGCTTTTTCGCTAGCGGGAGGCCCTCCTACAATGAGCAGTTCTTC | CASSFFASGRPSYNEQFF
. | TRBJ2-7 | . | TRBV7-9 | TGTGCCAGCAGCTCCCGCGGAGGGCCCTACGAGCAGTACTTC | CASSSRGGPYEQYF
. | TRBJ1-1 | . | TRBV4-1 | TGCGCCAGCAGCCAAGATGTGATCACTGAAGCTTTCTTT | CASSQDVITEAFF
TRBD1 | TRBJ2-7 | once | TRBV4-3 | TGCGCCAGCAGCCAAGAATGGTCAGGGGGTAGGGAGCAGTACTTC | CASSQEWSGGREQYF
TRBD1 | TRBJ2-4 | . | TRBV7-9 | TGTGCCAGCAGCGGAGGACAGGCCTCCAAAAACATTCAGTACTTC | CASSGGQASKNIQYF
TRBD2 | TRBJ2-1 | once | TRBV2 | TGTGCCAGCAGTCTGACTCACGCGGGACTAGCAGTCCATGAGCAGTTCTTC | CASSLTHAGLAVHEQFF
. | TRBJ2-3 | . | TRBV15 | TGTGCCACCAGCAGGGGTGGGGGGACTCTCACAGATACGCAGTATTTT | CATSRGGGTLTDTQYF
TRBD2 | TRBJ2-7 | . | TRBV4-1 | TGCGCCAGCAGCCAAGCGGGAGGGTTCTACGAGCAGTACTTC | CASSQAGGFYEQYF
TRBD1 | TRBJ1-1 | once | TRBV6-5 | TGTGCCAGCAGTACCCCGGACAGGGTTTTCGCTGAAGCTTTCTTT | CASSTPDRVFAEAFF
. | TRBJ2-7 | . | TRBV20-1 | TGCAGCAAAGGTCTGGTCGAGCAGTACTTC | CSKGLVEQYF
. | TRBJ2-3 | . | TRBV14 | TGTGCCAGCAGCCTCGGCGCGGGGGATACGCAGTATTTT | CASSLGAGDTQYF
TRBD1 | TRBJ2-7 | . | TRBV4-3 | TGCGCCAGCAGCCAGGTACAGGGGGCGCATTTCGAGCAGTACTTC | CASSQVQGAHFEQYF
. | TRBJ1-2 | . | TRBV9 | TGTGCCAGCAGCGTACAGCAAAAAGCTAACTATGGCTACACCTTC | CASSVQQKANYGYTF
TRBD2 | TRBJ2-7 | . | TRBV5-4 | TGTGCCAGCAGCGCGGGACTAGGTGCCAACGAGCAGTACTTC | CASSAGLGANEQYF
. | TRBJ2-3 | . | TRBV4-1 | TGCGCCAGCAGCCCCAGCCCGGGACACACAGATACGCAGTATTTT | CASSPSPGHTDTQYF
TRBD2 | TRBJ2-1 | once | TRBV6-5 | TGTGCCAGCAGTTACTCGATAGCGGGAATCTTGGATGAGCAGTTCTTC | CASSYSIAGILDEQFF
. | TRBJ2-3 | once | TRBV15 | TGTGCCACCAGCAGAGGGGGCCTCGGGGATACGCAGTATTTT | CATSRGGLGDTQYF
. | TRBJ1-1 | . | TRBV9 | TGTGCCAGCAGCGGGGCGACTGAAGCTTTCTTT | CASSGATEAFF
. | TRBJ2-7 | . | TRBV18 | TGTGCCAGCTCACCACGGGAAGGGACCCTCTCCTACGAGCAGTACTTC | CASSPREGTLSYEQYF
TRBD1 | TRBJ1-2 | . | TRBV4-3 | TGCGCCAGCAGCCAACGCAGGGGGGTGAGGGGCTACACCTTC | CASSQRRGVRGYTF
. | TRBJ2-7 | . | TRBV7-2 | TGTGCCAGCAGCTCTCGACAGCTCTACGAGCAGTACTTC | CASSSRQLYEQYF
TRBD2 | TRBJ2-4 | . | TRBV6-6 | TGTGCCAGCAGTTATGTGGGAGGGGCCAAAAACATTCAGTACTTC | CASSYVGGAKNIQYF
TRBD2 | TRBJ2-7 | . | TRBV11-2 | TGTGCCAGCAGCTCCGGGACTAGCGGGCGCCTTAGCTCCTACGAGCAGTACTTC | CASSSGTSGRLSSYEQYF
TRBD2 | TRBJ2-3 | . | TRBV5-8 | TGTGCCAGCAGCCCAGGACTAGCGGGAGGGGATACGCAGTATTTT | CASSPGLAGGDTQYF
TRBD1 | TRBJ1-4 | . | TRBV2 | TGTGCCAGCACTAGACAGGGGTTGGTGGAAAAACTGTTTTTT | CASTRQGLVEKLFF
. | TRBJ1-2 | . | TRBV28 | TGTGCCAGCAGTTTAATGTCCCCGATCTATGGCTACACCTTC | CASSLMSPIYGYTF
TRBD1 | TRBJ2-3 | . | TRBV29-1 | TGCAGCGTTGTCTGGACAGGGTTATCCGATACGCAGTATTTT | CSVVWTGLSDTQYF